This paragraph covers one T cell receptor beta chain sequence. The antigen remains undetermined. The sample originates from a study of cytomegalovirus exposure and HLA in healthy donors. The length of the CDR3 is 16 residues. The V gene's germline CDR1 is LNHNV and CDR2 YYDKDF (reference sequence). The V segment lost 0 bases and the J segment 6 bases; nucleotides outside the gene matches: 6. General observations from the study: In an earlier analysis, productive rearrangement rates for most beta V segments clustered near 87% or 30%. Per a later analysis, 18,000 or so TCR beta sequences showed association with HLA alleles at 0.05 false discovery rate.

With 60 Vbeta and 13 Jbeta primers, the PCR was carried out. Data came from immunoSEQ multiplex PCR; TCRdb stores just in-frame clones and leaves some out. The data show more than 85,000 clones, with 65% to 90% seen just once and around 2.1% held by the top ten. The material sequenced was PBMCs. The chain has TRBV15 and TRBJ2-7, with 12 bases lining up with TRBD2. The receptor was isolated from a woman in her 30s in good health and CMV-seronegative. CDR3 DNA sequence: TGTGCCACCAGCAGAGATTTTCGACTAGCGGGAGTCGAGCAGTACTTC. Its translation: CATSRDFRLAGVEQYF.